The 28 T cell receptor beta chains in this list originate from one sample, sequenced in a study of blood T cell repertoires in COVID-19. The assay was immunoSEQ multiplex PCR, and TCRdb's table has in-frame clones only and misses some. Of over 300,000 clones listed, 70% to 90% are singletons. The sequencing input was PBMCs or T cells enriched from blood (not recorded which). The receptor set was obtained from a young woman with acute COVID-19.

The V gene is TRBV5-1, the J gene TRBJ2-2; 7 nucleotides line up with TRBD1. This CDR3 is built from 16 residues. V shed 2 bases, J shed 4 bases, and the junction held 8 bases outside the gene matches. The V gene's germline CDR1 is SGHRS and CDR2 YFSETQ. CDR3 residues: CASSFYRDSLTGELFF. In nucleotides, the CDR3 is TGCGCCAGCAGCTTTTACCGGGACAGCCTCACCGGGGAGCTGTTTTTT.

The V gene is TRBV10-1, the J gene TRBJ2-1, with 12 positions matching TRBD2. Germline V gene sequence: CDR1 WNHNN, CDR2 SYGVQD (reference sequence). The CDR3 runs to 12 residues. V lost 6 bases, J lost 12 bases, and 3 bases stayed unmatched. CDR3 protein: CASRASGGGQFF. The DNA for the CDR3 is TGCGCCAGCAGGGCTAGCGGGGGGGGGCAGTTCTTC.

V is TRBV9 and J is TRBJ2-3, with D perhaps matching TRBD2 (6 bases). The V and J ends lost 5 bases and 0 bases respectively, with 13 bases between them. The germline gives CDR1 SGDLS, CDR2 YYNGEE. The CDR3 is 15 amino acids. CDR3 amino acids: CASRPPGLSTDTQYF. The DNA of the CDR3 is TGTGCCAGCAGGCCTCCGGGACTGAGCACAGATACGCAGTATTTT.

This chain links TRBV19 with TRBJ1-1; a weak D match, TRBD1 (5 bases). V lost 5 bases to trimming and J lost 6 bases, with 10 bases between them. The CDR3 consists of 12 residues. Germline V gives CDR1 LNHDA, CDR2 SQIVND (reference sequence). The CDR3 is CASSRPGAEAFF. The DNA of the CDR3 is TGTGCCAGTAGTCGCCCGGGGGCTGAAGCTTTCTTT.

The gene calls are TRBV2 and TRBJ2-7; D might be TRBD1 (5 bases). Germline V gene data show CDR1 as SNHLY and CDR2 as FYNNEI. CDR3 length: 14 amino acids. Trimming pared 8 bases from V and 5 bases from J, leaving 19 bases between. CDR3 nucleotides: TGTGCCAGCCGATTTCCGGTAGGGGCCGACGAGCAGTACTTC. Translated, it gives CASRFPVGADEQYF.

V usage is TRBV28 and J usage is TRBJ1-3, with D unresolved. This CDR3 has 16 residues. The V gene lost 4 bases and the J gene lost 0 bases, with 13 bases spanning the gap. CDR1 is MDHEN, CDR2 SYDVKM, per germline. CDR3 bases: TGTGCCAGCAGTTCCCCCACGAGCTTCTCTGGAAACACCATATATTTT. Amino acids: CASSSPTSFSGNTIYF.

The rearrangement uses TRBV3-1 (or the pseudogene TRBV3-2) and TRBJ2-1; 9 bases line up with TRBD2. With 2 bases clipped from V and 3 bases from J, the junction kept 8 bases outside the gene matches. The CDR3 spans 17 residues. Germline-derived CDR1 and CDR2 are LGHDT and YNNKEL (reference sequence). As DNA, the CDR3 is TGTGCCAGCAGCCAAAATCCAGCGGGGGGCCTCTACAATGAGCAGTTCTTC. It specifies CASSQNPAGGLYNEQFF.

The chain recombines TRBV7-2 with TRBJ1-3; D unresolved. This CDR3 contains 16 residues. The V and J ends lost 5 bases and 0 bases respectively, with 14 bases between them. Per germline, CDR1 SGHTA and CDR2 FQGNSA. The CDR3 DNA follows: TGTGCCAGCAGCAATGCCGGGAGCTTCTCTGGAAACACCATATATTTT. Amino acids: CASSNAGSFSGNTIYF.

The sample holds one count of this clone. The rearrangement links TRBV19 to TRBJ2-7, with a weak D call TRBD2 (6 bases). In germline, CDR1 is LNHDA, CDR2 SQIVND (reference sequence). This CDR3 region has 13 residues. Trimming removed 4 bases from V and 4 bases from J, with 11 bases in between. For the CDR3, the DNA is TGTGCCAGTAGTAGTCCAGGGAGGTACGAGCAGTACTTC. It codes for CASSSPGRYEQYF.

This chain links TRBV5-1 with TRBJ1-6; 7 bases match TRBD1. The CDR3 is made up of 16 amino acids. V lost 3 bases to trimming and J lost 9 bases; unmatched junction nucleotides: 12. Germline-derived CDR1 and CDR2 are SGHRS and YFSETQ. In DNA, the CDR3 is TGCGCCAGCAGCTGGGGGGACAGTCTAGAGCGTTCACCCCTCCACTTT. This gives the protein CASSWGDSLERSPLHF.

The chain uses TRBV6-5 and TRBJ1-2, with unresolved D. The CDR3 runs 12 residues. Between the trimmed V and J ends, which lost 6 bases and 5 bases, there was a span of 10 bases. Germline CDR1 MNHEY, CDR2 SVGAGI. In DNA, the CDR3 is TGTGCCAGCAGACCTACGGAGTATGGCTACACCTTC. Translating it yields CASRPTEYGYTF.

The chain links TRBV21-1 to TRBJ1-4; TRBD1, the table's D call, lacks a check against the DNA. TRBV21-1 is listed as a pseudogene. The CDR3 loop spans 16 amino acids. Here the CDR3 DNA reads TGTGCCAGCAGCCGCAACCGGGACAGATATAATGAAAAACTGTTTTTT. Translated: CASSRNRDRYNEKLFF.

In this sample, this clone turned up once. The chain joins TRBV29-1 to TRBJ2-7, with TRBD1 matching over 9 bases. CDR1 and CDR2 from the germline V gene are SQVTM and ANQGSEA. Germline trimming cut 6 bases from V and 2 bases from J; bases unmatched to any gene: 5. The CDR3 is 13 amino acids. The CDR3 bases are TGCAGCGTCGAAACAGGGGGCCCCTACGAGCAGTACTTC. Translated: CSVETGGPYEQYF.

With respect to this clone: Additional DNA sequences in this sample encode the identical CDR3. The chain couples TRBV5-6 to TRBJ1-5; D possibly corresponds to TRBD1 (6 bases). Germline assignment: CDR1 SGHDT and CDR2 YYEEEE. Trimming stripped 2 bases from V and 0 bases from J, with 9 bases between. The CDR3 loop spans 15 amino acids. The CDR3 bases are TGTGCCAGCAGCTTACAGGGATATAGCAATCAGCCCCAGCATTTT. Protein sequence: CASSLQGYSNQPQHF.

The chain has TRBV5-6 and TRBJ1-6; 10 positions agree with TRBD1. The CDR3 runs to 16 residues. V lost 3 bases, J lost 7 bases, and 7 bases stayed unmatched. The V gene's germline CDR1 is SGHDT and CDR2 YYEEEE. CDR3 sequence: CASSWDRGRKNSPLHF. CDR3 nucleotide sequence: TGTGCCAGCAGCTGGGACAGGGGCCGTAAGAATTCACCCCTCCACTTT. Supplemented by reference TRBV5-6 and TRBJ1-6, the full variable domain reads DAGVTQSPTHLIKTRGQQVTLRCSPKSGHDTVSWYQQALGQGPQFIFQYYEEEERQRGNFPDRFSGHQFPNYSSELNVNALLLGDSALYLCASSWDRGRKNSPLHFGNGTRLTVT.

The J gene is TRBJ1-3, the V gene TRBV7-3, with D unresolved. The CDR3 runs to 13 residues. Germline CDR1 SGHTA, CDR2 FQGTGA. V lost 5 bases, J lost 0 bases, and 5 bases lay in between. The CDR3 sequence: CASSPNSGNTIYF. The CDR3 DNA reads TGTGCCAGCAGCCCAAACTCTGGAAACACCATATATTTT.

This clone has a handful of counts. V gene TRBV4-1 combines with J gene TRBJ2-3, with 10 bases fitting TRBD2. The V segment lost 2 bases and the J segment 0 bases; nucleotides outside the gene matches: 5. The germline V gene has CDR1 MGHRA and CDR2 YSYEKL. There are 17 residues in the CDR3. The CDR3 spells CASSQQGLAVSTDTQYF. CDR3 nucleotides: TGCGCCAGCAGCCAACAAGGACTAGCGGTTAGCACAGATACGCAGTATTTT.

This clone was counted a few times. V gene TRBV5-5 combines with J gene TRBJ1-4; D is undetermined. There are 17 residues in the CDR3. V gave up 1 base and J gave up 2 bases, with 15 bases separating them. CDR1 and CDR2 (germline): SGHKS, YYEKEE (reference sequence). CDR3 DNA: TGTGCCAGCAGCTTGCGGGATGTGGTGGGGACTAATGAAAAACTGTTTTTT. This translates into CASSLRDVVGTNEKLFF.

V and J are TRBV29-1 and TRBJ2-1, with 8 positions matching TRBD2. The CDR3 sequence is 14 residues long. Per the germline V gene, CDR1 is SQVTM and CDR2 is ANQGSEA. J was trimmed by 6 bases and V by 5 bases; bases with no gene match: 9. The chain's CDR3 is CSVFPSGFGNEQFF. The CDR3 coding sequence is TGCAGCGTTTTCCCTAGCGGGTTTGGCAATGAGCAGTTCTTC.

The chain joins TRBV5-5 to TRBJ2-5; no definite D call. Trimming stripped 2 bases from V and 5 bases from J, with 7 bases between. Germline CDR1 SGHKS, CDR2 YYEKEE (reference sequence). The CDR3 is made up of 12 amino acids. Here the CDR3 reads CASSFTAETQYF. DNA for the CDR3: TGTGCCAGCAGCTTTACCGCGGAGACCCAGTACTTC. Combining the CDR3 with reference TRBV5-5 and TRBJ2-5 gives the whole variable domain DAGVTQSPTHLIKTRGQQVTLRCSPISGHKSVSWYQQVLGQGPQFIFQYYEKEERGRGNFPDRFSARQFPNYSSELNVNALLLGDSALYLCASSFTAETQYFGPGTRLLVL.

The chain couples TRBV7-2 to TRBJ1-4; TRBD1 aligns across 11 bases. The length of the CDR3 is 18 residues. Unmatched junction bases numbered 15, after V lost 4 bases and J lost 8 bases. The germline gives CDR1 SGHTA, CDR2 FQGNSA. The CDR3 region has the DNA TGTGCCAGCAGCTCTCATTCCGGGACAGGGGGGAGTGGGGAAAAACTGTTTTTT. This encodes CASSSHSGTGGSGEKLFF.

This clone was picked up a small number of times. CDR3 bases: TGCAGTGCCCTATGGTTAGATACGCAGTATTTT. Protein sequence: CSALWLDTQYF. J is TRBJ2-3 and V is TRBV20-1; D unresolved. Germline assignment: CDR1 DFQATT and CDR2 SNEGSKA (reference sequence). The CDR3 is 11 residues long. Trimming shortened V by 6 bases and J by 5 bases, and 9 bases separated the two germline ends.

This chain uses TRBV10-3 with TRBJ2-7, with TRBD1 matching over 8 bases. The CDR3 consists of 11 residues. Looked up from germline, CDR1 is ENHRY and CDR2 is SYGVKD. Trimming removed 9 bases from V and 6 bases from J; junction bases left unmatched: 4. In DNA, the CDR3 is TGTGCCATTAAGGACAGGGTCGAGCAGTACTTC. It yields the protein CAIKDRVEQYF.

The chain uses TRBV4-1 and TRBJ2-7; unclear D gene. Looked up from germline, CDR1 is MGHRA and CDR2 is YSYEKL. CDR3 length: 16 residues. V lost 0 bases, J lost 6 bases, and 18 bases lay in between. The CDR3 DNA is TGCGCCAGCAGCCAAGAAGTGGCGGCTCCTCTTGCCGAGCAGTACTTC. Amino acid sequence: CASSQEVAAPLAEQYF.

The gene calls are TRBV24-1 and TRBJ2-5; possibly TRBD1 for D (5 bases). Per the germline V gene, CDR1 is KGHDR and CDR2 is SFDVKD. The ends were cut back, 3 bases at V and 7 bases at J, with 14 bases in the middle. This CDR3 region has 14 residues. The CDR3 DNA sequence: TGTGCCACCAGTGATATACAGGCTTCAGGGACCCAGTACTTC. Its translation is CATSDIQASGTQYF.

The chain combines TRBV9 with TRBJ2-5, with 8 bases identical to TRBD2. CDR3 length: 16 amino acids. Germline V gene lookup returns CDR1 SGDLS and CDR2 YYNGEE. V lost 4 bases, J lost 5 bases, and 13 bases stayed unmatched. This CDR3 reads CASSPFGSGGSETQYF. CDR3 DNA: TGTGCCAGCAGCCCCTTTGGGAGCGGGGGTTCCGAGACCCAGTACTTC.

This clone was seen only once. The chain links TRBV7-2 to TRBJ1-2; 8 bases align to TRBD1. The length of the CDR3 is 17 residues. Germline lookup yields CDR1 SGHTA and CDR2 FQGNSA. V lost 5 bases to trimming and J lost 5 bases; unmatched junction nucleotides: 16. The CDR3 DNA reads as TGTGCCAGCAGCGATTGGGCAGGGGGCCCTCTGGATTATGGCTACACCTTC. Its protein product is CASSDWAGGPLDYGYTF.

The chain joins TRBV5-8 to TRBJ2-1, with 11 positions matching TRBD2. This CDR3 is 15 amino acids long. The germline gives CDR1 SGHTS, CDR2 YDEGEE. With V trimmed by 6 bases and J by 6 bases, 8 bases remained unmatched. CDR3 coding DNA: TGTGCCAGCAACTTAGCGGGGGGGCCGGGCAATGAGCAGTTCTTC. It specifies CASNLAGGPGNEQFF.